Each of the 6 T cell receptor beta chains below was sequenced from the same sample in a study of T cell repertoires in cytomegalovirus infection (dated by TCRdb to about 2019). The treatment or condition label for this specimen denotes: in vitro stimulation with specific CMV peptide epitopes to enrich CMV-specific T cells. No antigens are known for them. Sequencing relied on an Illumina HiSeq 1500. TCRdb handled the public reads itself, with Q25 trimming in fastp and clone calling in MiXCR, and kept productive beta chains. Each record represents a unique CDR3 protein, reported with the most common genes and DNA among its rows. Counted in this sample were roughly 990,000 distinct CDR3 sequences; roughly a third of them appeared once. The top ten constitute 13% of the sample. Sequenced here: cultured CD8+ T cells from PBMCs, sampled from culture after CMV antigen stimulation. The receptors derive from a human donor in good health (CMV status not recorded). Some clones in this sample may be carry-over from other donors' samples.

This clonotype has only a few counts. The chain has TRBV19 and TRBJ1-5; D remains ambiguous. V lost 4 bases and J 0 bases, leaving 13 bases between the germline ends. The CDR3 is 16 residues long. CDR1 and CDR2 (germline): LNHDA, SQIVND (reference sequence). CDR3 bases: TGTGCCAGTAGTACCCCGACACCTTATAGCAATCAGCCCCAGCATTTT. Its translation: CASSTPTPYSNQPQHF.

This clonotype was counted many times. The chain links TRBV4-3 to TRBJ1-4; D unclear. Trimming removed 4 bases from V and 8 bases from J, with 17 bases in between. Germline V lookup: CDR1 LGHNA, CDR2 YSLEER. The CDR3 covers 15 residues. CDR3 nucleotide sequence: TGCGCCAGCAGCCCCACCCTGTACAAGACCGAAAAACTGTTTTTT. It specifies CASSPTLYKTEKLFF.

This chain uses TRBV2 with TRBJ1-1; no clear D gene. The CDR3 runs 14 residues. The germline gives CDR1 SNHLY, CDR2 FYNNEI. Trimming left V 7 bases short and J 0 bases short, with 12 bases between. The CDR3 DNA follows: TGTGCCAGCACTTCAGAATCACTGAACACTGAAGCTTTCTTT. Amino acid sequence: CASTSESLNTEAFF.

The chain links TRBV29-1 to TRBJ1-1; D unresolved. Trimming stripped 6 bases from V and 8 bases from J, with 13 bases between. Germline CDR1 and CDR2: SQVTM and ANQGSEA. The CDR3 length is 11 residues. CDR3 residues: CSVDGYPEAFF. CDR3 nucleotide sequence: TGCAGCGTCGACGGATATCCCGAAGCTTTCTTT. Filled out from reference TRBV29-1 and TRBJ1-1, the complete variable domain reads SAVISQKPSRDICQRGTSLTIQCQVDSQVTMMFWYRQQPGQSLTLIATANQGSEATYESGFVIDKFPISRPNLTFSTLTVSNMSPEDSSIYLCSVDGYPEAFFGQGTRLTVV.

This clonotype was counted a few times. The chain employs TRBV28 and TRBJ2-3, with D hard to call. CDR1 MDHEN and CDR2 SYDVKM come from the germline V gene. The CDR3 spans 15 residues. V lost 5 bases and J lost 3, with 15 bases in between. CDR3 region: CASSDAVFGTDTQYF. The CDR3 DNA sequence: TGTGCCAGCAGTGACGCCGTGTTCGGTACAGATACGCAGTATTTT.

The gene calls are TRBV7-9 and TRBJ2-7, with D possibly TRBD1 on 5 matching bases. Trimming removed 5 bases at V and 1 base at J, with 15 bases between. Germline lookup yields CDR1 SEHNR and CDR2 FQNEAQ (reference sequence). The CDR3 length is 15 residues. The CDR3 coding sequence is TGTGCCAGCAGCCCCCCGGACACCGTATCCTACGAGCAGTACTTC. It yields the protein CASSPPDTVSYEQYF.